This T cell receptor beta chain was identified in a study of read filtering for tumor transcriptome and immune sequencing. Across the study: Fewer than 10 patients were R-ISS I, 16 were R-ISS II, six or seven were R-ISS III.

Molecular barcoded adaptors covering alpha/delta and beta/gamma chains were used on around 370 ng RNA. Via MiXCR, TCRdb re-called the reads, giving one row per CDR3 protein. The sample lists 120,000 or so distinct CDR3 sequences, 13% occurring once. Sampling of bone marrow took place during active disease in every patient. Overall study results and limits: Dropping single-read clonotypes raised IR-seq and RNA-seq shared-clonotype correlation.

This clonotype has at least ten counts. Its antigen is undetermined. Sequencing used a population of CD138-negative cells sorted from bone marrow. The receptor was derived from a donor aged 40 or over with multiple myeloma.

CDR3 loop: CASSQQGILTDTQYF. In DNA form, the CDR3 reads TGTGCCAGCAGCCAACAGGGAATCCTCACAGATACGCAGTATTTT. The rearrangement joins TRBV6-4 to TRBJ2-3; tentatively, D is TRBD1 (6 bases). V was cut by 6 bases and J by 2 bases, with 15 bases left in between. Germline V gives CDR1 MRHNA, CDR2 SNTAGT. CDR3 length: 15 amino acids.